This passage covers 29 T cell receptor beta chains from one sample sequenced in a study of cytomegalovirus exposure and HLA in healthy donors. Sequencing was performed with immunoSEQ multiplex PCR; in TCRdb, only in-frame clones are kept and a portion is missing. The data show 100,000 to 150,000 clones, about 94% seen once. Material for sequencing was PBMCs. These receptors were taken from a woman aged 18-29 years in good health and CMV-seronegative.

Only one count was recorded for this clone. V and J are TRBV7-3 and TRBJ2-1; tentatively, D is TRBD2 (5 bases). Looked up from germline, CDR1 is SGHTA and CDR2 is FQGTGA. Between the trimmed V and J ends, which lost 4 bases and 4 bases, there was a span of 14 bases. This CDR3 contains 15 residues. This chain's CDR3 is CASSSAGTPYNEQFF. The CDR3, as DNA: TGTGCCAGCAGCTCGGCGGGTACTCCATACAATGAGCAGTTCTTC.

J is TRBJ1-2 and V is TRBV6-1, with TRBD1 matching over 8 bases. CDR1 is MNHNS and CDR2 is SASEGT in the germline V gene. V was pared by 5 bases and J by 9 bases, with 8 bases of the junction left unmatched. The CDR3 is 13 amino acids. CDR3 amino acids: CASSLAGGTSYTF. CDR3 coding DNA: TGTGCCAGCAGTCTCGCAGGGGGCACTAGCTACACCTTC.

The genes are TRBV6-1 and TRBJ2-7, with 11 bases aligning to TRBD1. The trim removed 6 bases at V and 7 bases at J, leaving 11 bases unmatched. Germline CDR1 MNHNS, CDR2 SASEGT. This CDR3 is 15 amino acids long. This chain's CDR3 is CASRDGTGGLLEQYF. The CDR3 DNA is TGTGCCAGCAGAGACGGGACAGGGGGTCTCCTGGAGCAGTACTTC.

V gene TRBV6-5 combines with J gene TRBJ2-1; weak D call: TRBD2 (6 bases). Trimming pared 5 bases from V and 5 bases from J, leaving 16 bases between. Germline assignment: CDR1 MNHEY and CDR2 SVGAGI. This CDR3 region has 15 residues. The CDR3 loop is CASSANSGLNNEQFF. CDR3 DNA sequence: TGTGCCAGCAGTGCAAATAGCGGACTAAACAATGAGCAGTTCTTC.

The gene calls are TRBV5-1 and TRBJ1-3; D may be TRBD1 (6 bases). The CDR3 runs to 16 residues. CDR1 SGHRS and CDR2 YFSETQ come from the germline V gene. Deletions cut 1 base from V and 2 bases from J, with 13 bases between. The CDR3 DNA is TGCGCCAGCAGCTTGATTGGGGGCGCAGCTGGAAACACCATATATTTT. Amino acids: CASSLIGGAAGNTIYF.

The rearrangement uses TRBV19 and TRBJ1-5; 9 nucleotides match TRBD1. The CDR3 contains 13 residues. Germline CDR1 LNHDA, CDR2 SQIVND (reference sequence). Trimming took 8 bases from V and 5 from J; bases not matched to a gene: 4. DNA of the CDR3: TGTGCCAGTGGACAGGGGATACATCAGCCCCAGCATTTT. This codes for CASGQGIHQPQHF.

This chain links TRBV7-9 with TRBJ1-1; tentative D call: TRBD1 (6 bases). Germline V gives CDR1 SEHNR, CDR2 FQNEAQ (reference sequence). This CDR3 is built from 14 residues. V was clipped by 5 bases and J by 2 bases, with 12 bases between them. In DNA, the CDR3 is TGTGCCAGCAGCCCCGGGACAACAAACACTGAAGCTTTCTTT. Translation: CASSPGTTNTEAFF.

The rearrangement uses TRBV27 and TRBJ2-7, with a possible D match to TRBD2 (6 bases). V was pared by 6 bases and J by 3 bases, with 18 bases between. Germline values: CDR1 MNHEY, CDR2 SMNVEV (reference sequence). The CDR3 has 15 amino acids. The CDR3 loop reads CASSPREPNLYEQYF. The CDR3 DNA follows: TGTGCCAGCAGCCCACGGGAGCCTAACCTCTACGAGCAGTACTTC.

The J gene is TRBJ2-3, the V gene TRBV5-6; D perhaps matches TRBD1 (5 bases). The CDR3 is 13 residues long. Germline CDR1 reads SGHDT; CDR2 reads YYEEEE. Between the trimmed V and J ends, which lost 4 bases and 13 bases, there was a span of 19 bases. The CDR3 coding sequence is TGTGCCAGCAGCCGGGCCCTCGAAGGGGCGAAGTATTTT. Amino acid sequence: CASSRALEGAKYF.

The chain is built from TRBV5-1 and TRBJ1-3; 8 nucleotides line up with TRBD1. The V gene's germline CDR1 is SGHRS and CDR2 YFSETQ. The V segment lost 2 bases and the J segment 9 bases; nucleotides outside the gene matches: 7. The CDR3 length is 14 residues. CDR3 nucleotides: TGCGCCAGCAGCTTCCCCGACAGGGGAGGCACCATATATTTT. Translating it yields CASSFPDRGGTIYF.

The V gene is TRBV9, the J gene TRBJ2-5; TRBD1 might be the D (6 bases). V dropped 3 bases and J dropped 7 bases, with 13 bases sitting between them. This CDR3 comprises 13 residues. Looked up from germline, CDR1 is SGDLS and CDR2 is YYNGEE. The CDR3 reads CASSEYRDGTQYF. The CDR3 region has the DNA TGTGCCAGCAGCGAATACAGGGATGGGACCCAGTACTTC.

This chain uses TRBV5-4 with TRBJ2-5; 7 bases align to TRBD2. V was pared by 8 bases and J by 1 base, with 14 bases of the junction left unmatched. Germline CDR1 reads SGHNT; CDR2 reads YYREEE (reference sequence). The CDR3 spans 16 residues. CDR3 in amino acids: CASSRGGDPSQETQYF. CDR3 nucleotide sequence: TGTGCCAGTTCACGTGGGGGGGATCCGTCCCAAGAGACCCAGTACTTC.

J is TRBJ2-5 and V is TRBV19; 8 nucleotides align to TRBD1. Germline V gene data show CDR1 as LNHDA and CDR2 as SQIVND (reference sequence). J was trimmed by 5 bases and V by 3 bases; bases with no gene match: 17. The CDR3 runs 18 residues. CDR3 DNA sequence: TGTGCCAGTAGTATTACCCGGGGCACAGGGGGTTTTATCGAGACCCAGTACTTC. The encoded protein is CASSITRGTGGFIETQYF.

The chain joins TRBV5-6 to TRBJ2-3; 9 nucleotides agree with TRBD2. The V segment lost 4 bases and the J segment 6 bases; nucleotides outside the gene matches: 9. This CDR3 is built from 15 residues. The germline V gene has CDR1 SGHDT and CDR2 YYEEEE. DNA of the CDR3: TGTGCCAGCAGCCCCGTGGCGGGAGGGCCCGATACGCAGTATTTT. It is translated as CASSPVAGGPDTQYF.

The chain combines TRBV19 with TRBJ1-1; TRBD1 agrees at 8 bases. Per the germline V gene, CDR1 is LNHDA and CDR2 is SQIVND (reference sequence). The V segment lost 3 bases and the J segment 0 bases; nucleotides outside the gene matches: 3. The length of the CDR3 is 15 residues. The CDR3 loop reads CASSIGTGMNTEAFF. The CDR3 coding sequence is TGTGCCAGTAGTATTGGGACAGGTATGAACACTGAAGCTTTCTTT.

The chain uses TRBV27 and TRBJ2-2, with 8 bases identical to TRBD2. The germline gives CDR1 MNHEY, CDR2 SMNVEV (reference sequence). This CDR3 comprises 18 residues. With 8 bases clipped from V and 6 bases from J, the junction kept 20 bases outside the gene matches. This CDR3 is CASRRQREFLSGAGELFF. DNA for the CDR3: TGTGCCAGCCGTCGACAGCGGGAGTTCTTGAGTGGCGCCGGGGAGCTGTTTTTT.

The V and J genes are TRBV27 and TRBJ2-7; D is uncertain. The CDR3 runs to 15 residues. Between the trimmed V and J ends, which lost 4 bases and 1 base, there was a span of 14 bases. Germline V gene lookup returns CDR1 MNHEY and CDR2 SMNVEV (reference sequence). DNA of the CDR3: TGTGCCAGCAGTTCCTCGCCGTATACTTCCTACGAGCAGTACTTC. This gives the protein CASSSSPYTSYEQYF.

The chain uses TRBV29-1 and TRBJ2-5; D remains ambiguous. The CDR3 runs to 15 residues. V lost 1 base, J lost 1 base, and 13 bases lay in between. Germline V gene data show CDR1 as SQVTM and CDR2 as ANQGSEA. The CDR3 DNA follows: TGCAGCGTTGAAGGGGCAAAACAGTTCCAAGAGACCCAGTACTTC. It codes for CSVEGAKQFQETQYF.

This sequence joins TRBV2 and TRBJ2-7; no definite D call. Between the trimmed V and J ends, which lost 5 bases and 2 bases, there was a span of 4 bases. The CDR3 runs 11 residues. Germline CDR1 and CDR2: SNHLY and FYNNEI. This CDR3 reads CASSYTYEQYF. CDR3 DNA sequence: TGTGCCAGCAGTTATACCTACGAGCAGTACTTC.

The J gene is TRBJ2-7, the V gene TRBV4-2; a weak D match, TRBD2 (7 bases). This CDR3 comprises 16 residues. Germline V gene data show CDR1 as LGHNA and CDR2 as YNFKEQ. Between the trimmed V and J ends, which lost 4 bases and 4 bases, there was a span of 20 bases. The chain's CDR3 is CASSPSKGEGAYEQYF. The CDR3 region has the DNA TGTGCCAGCAGCCCCAGCAAGGGGGAGGGAGCTTACGAGCAGTACTTC.

This sequence joins TRBV6-5 and TRBJ2-2; 7 bases are shared with TRBD1. This CDR3 region has 15 residues. Trimming took 5 bases from V and 4 from J; bases not matched to a gene: 7. Germline loops: CDR1 MNHEY, CDR2 SVGAGI. This CDR3 reads CASSRQGRLTGELFF. DNA for the CDR3: TGTGCCAGCAGTAGACAGGGTCGACTCACCGGGGAGCTGTTTTTT.

The genes are TRBV6-5 and TRBJ1-5; possibly TRBD1 for D (5 bases). Germline loops: CDR1 MNHEY, CDR2 SVGAGI. The V gene lost 4 bases and the J gene lost 2 bases, with 9 bases spanning the gap. This CDR3 spans 14 amino acids. In nucleotides, the CDR3 is TGTGCCAGCAGTTCTCTGGGGCGCAATCAGCCCCAGCATTTT. Translated, it gives CASSSLGRNQPQHF.

The chain couples TRBV6-6 to TRBJ1-1, with a possible D match to TRBD1 (5 bases). This CDR3 is 13 amino acids long. Germline CDR1 and CDR2: MNHNY and SVGAGI (reference sequence). V lost 2 bases to trimming and J lost 6 bases, with 10 bases between them. Here the CDR3 reads CASSYIWTSEAFF. In DNA form, the CDR3 reads TGTGCCAGCAGTTACATTTGGACATCTGAAGCTTTCTTT.

V gene TRBV7-2 combines with J gene TRBJ1-1, with D uncertain. Germline CDR1 is SGHTA and CDR2 is FQGNSA. The CDR3 spans 16 residues. Trimming cost V 2 bases and J 2 bases, with 15 bases left between them. The CDR3 region is CASSLTVGRGNTEAFF. Written as DNA, the CDR3 is TGTGCCAGCAGCTTAACGGTGGGTCGGGGAAACACTGAAGCTTTCTTT.

Only one count was recorded for this clone. The V call is TRBV7-9, the J call TRBJ1-1; D not resolved. The CDR3 has 16 residues. V dropped 2 bases and J dropped 0 bases, with 13 bases sitting between them. Germline V gives CDR1 SEHNR, CDR2 FQNEAQ (reference sequence). CDR3: CASSLSGVLMNTEAFF. CDR3 DNA sequence: TGTGCCAGCAGCTTATCCGGGGTCTTGATGAACACTGAAGCTTTCTTT.

The rearrangement links TRBV28 to TRBJ1-2; 7 bases agree with TRBD1. The length of the CDR3 is 14 residues. In germline, CDR1 is MDHEN, CDR2 SYDVKM. With 6 bases clipped from V and 8 bases from J, the junction kept 12 bases outside the gene matches. CDR3 residues: CASRTYTGVAGYTF. CDR3 bases: TGTGCCAGCAGAACCTATACAGGGGTAGCGGGCTACACCTTC.

The table lists this clone with a count of one. The genes are TRBV7-3 and TRBJ2-1; D unclear. Per the germline V gene, CDR1 is SGHTA and CDR2 is FQGTGA. This CDR3 comprises 12 residues. The germline V and J ends were trimmed by 3 bases and 8 bases, with 8 bases remaining between them. This CDR3 is CASSLRSDEQFF. CDR3 bases: TGTGCCAGCAGCTTGAGAAGCGATGAGCAGTTCTTC.

V usage is TRBV5-1 and J usage is TRBJ1-4; TRBD1 is a possible D gene (6 bases). In germline, CDR1 is SGHRS, CDR2 YFSETQ. V was trimmed by 0 bases and J by 8 bases, leaving 11 bases between them. The CDR3 spans 14 residues. The CDR3 protein is CASSLEDSGEKLFF. The CDR3 coding sequence is TGCGCCAGCAGCTTGGAGGACAGCGGAGAAAAACTGTTTTTT.

This chain joins TRBV4-1 and TRBJ2-3; D not resolved. The CDR3 spans 17 residues. V lost 1 base and J lost 6, with 20 bases in between. Per the germline V gene, CDR1 is MGHRA and CDR2 is YSYEKL. The CDR3 loop reads CASSQVNTRGGADTQYF. As DNA, the CDR3 is TGCGCCAGCAGCCAAGTTAACACTCGTGGCGGCGCGGATACGCAGTATTTT.